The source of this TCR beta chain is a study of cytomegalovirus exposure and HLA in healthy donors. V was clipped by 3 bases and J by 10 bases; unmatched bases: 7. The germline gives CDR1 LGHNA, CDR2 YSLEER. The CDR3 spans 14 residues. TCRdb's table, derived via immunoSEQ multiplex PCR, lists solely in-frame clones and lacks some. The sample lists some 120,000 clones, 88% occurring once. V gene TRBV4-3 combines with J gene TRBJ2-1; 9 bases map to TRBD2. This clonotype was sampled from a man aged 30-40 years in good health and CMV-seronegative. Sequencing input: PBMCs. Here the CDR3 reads CASSHGREGVEQFF. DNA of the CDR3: TGCGCCAGCAGCCATGGGCGGGAGGGCGTCGAGCAGTTCTTC.